This T cell receptor (beta chain) comes out of a study of shared clonotypes between healthy human individuals. Turning to the study itself: CD8 memory received one plate per donor, CD8 naive two, CD4 memory three and CD4 naive three.

CDR3 length: 12 residues. Trimming removed 4 bases at V and 7 bases at J, with 9 bases between. Germline V gene data show CDR1 as MNHEY and CDR2 as SMNVEV (reference sequence). This clone has just one count. Some clones are missing from TCRdb's copy, which holds only in-frame ones; the method was immunoSEQ multiplex PCR. The sample includes about 2 million clones, about 95% seen only once; the top ten take about 1.1%. The naive CD8 population came from CD45RO-negative cells selected for CCR7, without terminally differentiated effector memory CD45RA+ cells. This clonotype originated in a young man in good health. The rearrangement uses TRBV27 and TRBJ2-3; TRBD1 is a possible D gene (5 bases). The sample consisted of naive CD8+ T cells sorted from blood. In DNA, the CDR3 is TGTGCCAGCAGTTCAACAGGCTATACGCAGTATTTT. Residues: CASSSTGYTQYF.